This paragraph covers one T cell receptor (beta chain) sequence. The data were obtained in a study of blood T cells in healthy people across ages. Extracted total RNA amounted to at least 5.5 micrograms for each sample. Germline V CDR1 and CDR2: SGHTA, FQGNSA. The J segment lost 4 bases and the V segment lost 5 bases, leaving 8 bases of the junction unmatched. This CDR3 comprises 15 residues. Primed by a sample-barcoded 5' primer and a J-beta primer mix, a second PCR proceeded for roughly 6 to 12 cycles. Template switching added a 12-random-nucleotide identifier to every cDNA molecule. Each CDR3 protein gets one entry after TCRdb re-called the 5' RACE reads with MiXCR. This sample has fewer than 800,000 distinct CDR3 sequences, with around 21% found just once.

V gene TRBV7-2 combines with J gene TRBJ2-5, with 9 bases identical to TRBD1. The source of this sequence is a man between 65 and 85 years old in good health. Sequencing used blood. In DNA, the CDR3 is TGTGCCAGCAGCATCGGACAGGGGAGTGGAGAGACCCAGTACTTC. Translating gives CASSIGQGSGETQYF.